Listed here are 6 T cell receptor beta chains from one sample, sequenced in a study of blood T cells in healthy people across ages. Alongside a J-beta primer mix, a sample-barcoded 5' primer served in a second PCR lasting about 7 to 12 cycles. TCRdb re-called the 5' RACE reads through MiXCR, storing one row per CDR3 protein. The sample gives 1.5 million to 2 million distinct CDR3 sequences, 30% to 35% of which show up once; roughly 12% is in the top ten. The specimen was blood. The receptors shown here come from a young woman in good health.

A note on this clonotype: This may arise from a read error, as a much more abundant clone is one base away. The V gene is TRBV30, the J gene TRBJ2-7; D perhaps matches TRBD2 (6 bases). The CDR3 is 11 amino acids. The germline gives CDR1 GTSNPN, CDR2 SVGIG (reference sequence). V lost 2 bases, J lost 7 bases, and 9 bases lay in between. This CDR3 reads CAWSWEEEQYF. In DNA, the CDR3 is TGTGCCTGGAGTTGGGAGGAGGAGCAGTACTTC.

The chain combines TRBV5-1 with TRBJ1-3; D is ambiguous. CDR1 SGHRS and CDR2 YFSETQ come from the germline V gene. The CDR3 sequence is 15 residues long. V lost 0 bases, J lost 0 bases, and 7 bases lay in between. The CDR3, as DNA: TGCGCCAGCAGCTTGGTCGGGGTCTCTGGAAACACCATATATTTT. Its translation is CASSLVGVSGNTIYF.

The genes are TRBV20-1 and TRBJ2-5, with D possibly TRBD2 on 6 matching bases. The J call may be in error: the DNA end matches TRBJ2-7 better. Germline lookup yields CDR1 DFQATT and CDR2 SNEGSKA (reference sequence). The length of the CDR3 is 14 residues. The CDR3 loop reads CSARGGLRPCEQYF. Written as DNA, the CDR3 is TGCAGTGCTAGGGGGGGACTCCGGCCCTGCGAGCAGTACTTC.

This CDR3 is CASGDLTEAFF. The CDR3, as DNA: TGTGCCAGCGGTGATTTGACTGAAGCTTTCTTT. This chain links TRBV7-1 with TRBJ1-1; D unclear. TRBV7-1 is designated an ORF whose function remains uncertain. There are 11 residues in the CDR3. The germline V and J ends were trimmed by 8 bases and 5 bases, with 9 bases remaining between them.

The chain carries TRBV28 and TRBJ2-1, with 8 positions matching TRBD1. Germline CDR1 reads MDHEN; CDR2 reads SYDVKM. The CDR3 has 16 amino acids. The J segment lost 10 bases and the V segment lost 4 bases, leaving 15 bases of the junction unmatched. The CDR3 DNA is TGTGCCAGCAGTTCACAGACAGGGGCCCCGACCTACGAGCAGTTCTTC. It yields the protein CASSSQTGAPTYEQFF.

Comment on this clonotype: One end of the junction does not line up with germline, which may come from a read error. V is TRBV2 and J is TRBJ2-7; the match to TRBD2 covers 10 bases. The CDR3 length is 15 residues. Germline V gene sequence: CDR1 SNHLY, CDR2 FYNNEI. CDR3: CASRPGLAGAYEQYF. CDR3 DNA: TGCGCCAGCAGACCTGGGCTAGCGGGAGCCTACGAGCAGTACTTC.